This TCR beta chain came from a study of cytomegalovirus exposure and HLA in healthy donors. Points from the study as a whole: Cytomegalovirus-associated status was assigned to some 160 TCR beta chains. Analyses of presence/absence relied on an assumption of roughly uniform sequencing depth across donors. Apparent HLA restriction characterized most CMV-associated TCR beta chains in a later analysis.

The donors (healthy individuals) were bone marrow donors. 13 Jbeta primers and 60 Vbeta primers were used for the PCR. The repertoire was sequenced with immunoSEQ multiplex PCR; TCRdb's copy has only in-frame clones and lacks some. Among around 200,000 clones listed, about 80% were seen once. This clone was found once. The antigen is unknown. The CDR3 sequence is 13 residues long. The V end was cut by 1 base, the J end by 6 bases, with 6 bases between. Germline V lookup: CDR1 SGHAT, CDR2 FQDESV (reference sequence). The sequence was obtained from a boy aged 5-17 years in good health and CMV-seronegative. The V call is TRBV11-1, the J call TRBJ2-2; D not certain. The sample comprised PBMCs. The DNA for the CDR3 is TGTGCCAGCAGCTTAGTCCTCGCCGGGGAGCTGTTTTTT. This codes for CASSLVLAGELFF.